Listed here are 8 T cell receptor beta chains from one sample, sequenced in a study of cytomegalovirus exposure and HLA in healthy donors. With 60 Vbeta and 13 Jbeta primers, the PCR was carried out. Data came from immunoSEQ multiplex PCR; TCRdb stores just in-frame clones and leaves some out. The sample's table shows tens of thousands of clones. The sample comprised PBMCs. The receptors were gathered from a man aged 18 to 30 in good health and CMV-seropositive.

Remarks on this clone: Other DNA variants within this sample encode the same CDR3. The rearrangement uses TRBV30 and TRBJ1-5; D remains ambiguous. V gave up 2 bases and J gave up 1 base, with 6 bases separating them. The CDR3 spans 13 residues. The germline CDR1 and CDR2 sequences are GTSNPN and SVGIG (reference sequence). CDR3 residues: CAWSTGSNQPQHF. The CDR3 bases are TGTGCCTGGAGTACGGGAAGCAATCAGCCCCAGCATTTT.

The J gene is TRBJ2-6, the V gene TRBV15; D is unclear. Germline lookup yields CDR1 LNHNV and CDR2 YYDKDF (reference sequence). This CDR3 is 12 amino acids long. V was pared by 4 bases and J by 8 bases, with 6 bases between. CDR3 region: CATSTRSNVLTF. CDR3 sequence (DNA): TGTGCCACCAGCACGAGGTCCAACGTCCTGACTTTC.

The CDR3 loop reads CASSKIRDRGRSQHF. CDR3 in DNA: TGTGCCAGCAGTAAAATCCGGGACAGGGGTCGATCTCAGCATTTT. The J gene is TRBJ1-5, the V gene TRBV28; the match to TRBD1 covers 10 bases. The CDR3 has 15 residues. Germline V lookup: CDR1 MDHEN, CDR2 SYDVKM. J lost 13 bases, V lost 5 bases, and 14 bases had no gene match.

Worth noting for this clone: The CDR3 does not end in the conserved phenylalanine or tryptophan, so this is likely a read error. The DNA is omitted, as the CDR3 cannot be located on it reliably, and the CDR3 follows TCRdb's listing. The chain carries TRBV7-9 and TRBJ2-7; the tabulated D call, TRBD1, remains unverified against the DNA. Germline lookup yields CDR1 SEHNR and CDR2 FQNEAQ (reference sequence). The CDR3 adds up to 9 amino acids, both ends counted. The CDR3 loop is CASSPRQGG.

The chain links TRBV15 to TRBJ2-3; tentative D call: TRBD1 (5 bases). The CDR3 spans 14 residues. The germline CDR1 and CDR2 sequences are LNHNV and YYDKDF (reference sequence). V was clipped by 0 bases and J by 1 base, with 5 bases between them. The CDR3 loop reads CATSRDRGTDTQYF. CDR3 bases: TGTGCCACCAGCAGAGACAGGGGCACAGATACGCAGTATTTT.

The chain has TRBV6-5 and TRBJ1-1; D may be TRBD1 (5 bases). Germline CDR1 reads MNHEY; CDR2 reads SVGAGI. The CDR3 is 13 amino acids. Trimming took off 2 bases at V and 8 bases at J, with 12 bases between the two ends. This CDR3 is CASSYQPDREAFF. CDR3 DNA: TGTGCCAGCAGTTACCAACCTGACAGAGAAGCTTTCTTT.

The CDR3 protein is CASSHRTSGQETQYF. Here the CDR3 DNA reads TGTGCCAGCAGCCACCGGACTAGCGGACAAGAGACCCAGTACTTC. This chain uses TRBV5-6 with TRBJ2-5; 10 bases map to TRBD2. Germline lookup yields CDR1 SGHDT and CDR2 YYEEEE. CDR3 length: 15 residues. After removal of 4 bases from V and 2 bases from J, the junction contained 5 bases not matched to a gene.

CDR3 sequence reads: CASGPGMNTEAFF. The CDR3 nucleotides are TGTGCCAGCGGACCAGGGATGAACACTGAAGCTTTCTTT. The chain couples TRBV9 to TRBJ1-1; TRBD1 is a possible D gene (5 bases). V was shortened by 7 bases and J by 0 bases, with 10 bases between the two germline ends. The V gene's germline CDR1 is SGDLS and CDR2 YYNGEE. This CDR3 has 13 amino acids.